Many counts were recorded for the clone carrying this T cell receptor (beta chain). The target antigen is unknown. Germline V gene data show CDR1 as LGHDT and CDR2 as YNNKEL (reference sequence). The length of the CDR3 is 14 residues. V shed 5 bases, J shed 5 bases, and the junction held 4 bases outside the gene matches. The TCR beta libraries were generated through quantitative 5'-RACE incorporating molecular barcodes. TCRdb fed the 5' RACE reads into MiXCR, producing one record per CDR3 protein. The repertoire holds approximately 500,000 distinct CDR3 sequences, with roughly 13% as singletons. This entry comes from a study of CD8 T cells in ankylosing spondylitis. Study-wide results and caveats: The disease-linked clones had a CD8+ phenotype and low blood frequencies. Enrichment of disease-linked clones was reportedly significant in matched ankylosing spondylitis synovial fluid. Blood of patients with ankylosing spondylitis appeared to be characterized by a TCR beta motif of fewer than 10 highly homologous variants.

The clonotype originates from a male donor with ankylosing spondylitis. The chain employs TRBV3-1 and TRBJ2-5, with 11 bases lining up with TRBD1. Input material: blood, either unsorted or a sorted T cell fraction (not recorded which). The CDR3 is CASSARDRGETQYF. CDR3 DNA sequence: TGTGCCAGCAGCGCCCGGGACAGGGGGGAGACCCAGTACTTC.